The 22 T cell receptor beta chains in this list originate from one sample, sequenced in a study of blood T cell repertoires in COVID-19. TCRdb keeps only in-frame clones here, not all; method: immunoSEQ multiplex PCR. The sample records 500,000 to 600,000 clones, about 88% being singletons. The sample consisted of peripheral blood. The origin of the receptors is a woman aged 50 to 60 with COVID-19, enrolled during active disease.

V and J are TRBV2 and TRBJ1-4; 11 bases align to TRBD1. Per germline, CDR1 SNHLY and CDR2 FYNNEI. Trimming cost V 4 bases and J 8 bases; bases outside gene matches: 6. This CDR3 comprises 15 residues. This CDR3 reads CASSARDRGGEKLFF. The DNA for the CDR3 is TGTGCCAGCAGTGCCAGGGACAGGGGGGGAGAAAAACTGTTTTTT.

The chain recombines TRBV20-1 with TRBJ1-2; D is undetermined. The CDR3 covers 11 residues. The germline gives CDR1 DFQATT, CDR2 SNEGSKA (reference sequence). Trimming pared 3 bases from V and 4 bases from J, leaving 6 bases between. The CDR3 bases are TGCAGTGCTAGCAGCGTCTATGGCTACACCTTC. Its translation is CSASSVYGYTF.

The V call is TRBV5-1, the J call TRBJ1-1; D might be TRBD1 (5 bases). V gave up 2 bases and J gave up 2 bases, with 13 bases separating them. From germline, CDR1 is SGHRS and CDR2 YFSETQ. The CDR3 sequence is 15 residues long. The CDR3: CASSLTGPSNTEAFF. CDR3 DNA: TGCGCCAGCAGCTTAACAGGACCCTCAAACACTGAAGCTTTCTTT. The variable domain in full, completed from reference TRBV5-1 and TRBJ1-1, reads KAGVTQTPRYLIKTRGQQVTLSCSPISGHRSVSWYQQTPGQGLQFLFEYFSETQRNKGNFPGRFSGRQFSNSRSEMNVSTLELGDSALYLCASSLTGPSNTEAFFGQGTRLTVV.

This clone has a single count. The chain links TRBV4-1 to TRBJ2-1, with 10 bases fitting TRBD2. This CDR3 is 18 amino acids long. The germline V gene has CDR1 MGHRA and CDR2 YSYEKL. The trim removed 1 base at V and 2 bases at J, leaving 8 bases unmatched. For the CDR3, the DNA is TGCGCCAGCAGCCAAGGAAGGCAGCGGGGGGGAACCTACAATGAGCAGTTCTTC. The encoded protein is CASSQGRQRGGTYNEQFF.

Here the CDR3 reads CASSLRPRPGETQYF. The CDR3 DNA reads TGTGCCAGCAGTTTAAGGCCCAGACCAGGGGAGACCCAGTACTTC. The chain couples TRBV27 to TRBJ2-5; possible D gene TRBD1, 5 bases. CDR3 length equals 15 residues. Trimming took off 2 bases at V and 5 bases at J, with 15 bases between the two ends. Germline-derived CDR1 and CDR2 are MNHEY and SMNVEV (reference sequence).

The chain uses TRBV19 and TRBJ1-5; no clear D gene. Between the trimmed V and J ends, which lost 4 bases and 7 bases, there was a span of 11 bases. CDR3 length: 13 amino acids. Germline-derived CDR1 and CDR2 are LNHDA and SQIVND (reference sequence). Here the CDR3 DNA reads TGTGCCAGTAGTACCGGGAAAGAACAGCCCCAGCATTTT. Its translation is CASSTGKEQPQHF.

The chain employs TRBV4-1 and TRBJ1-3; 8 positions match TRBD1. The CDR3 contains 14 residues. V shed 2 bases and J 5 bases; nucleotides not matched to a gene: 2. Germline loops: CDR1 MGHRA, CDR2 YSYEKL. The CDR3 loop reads CASSQQGARNTIYF. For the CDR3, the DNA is TGCGCCAGCAGCCAACAGGGGGCCAGAAACACCATATATTTT.

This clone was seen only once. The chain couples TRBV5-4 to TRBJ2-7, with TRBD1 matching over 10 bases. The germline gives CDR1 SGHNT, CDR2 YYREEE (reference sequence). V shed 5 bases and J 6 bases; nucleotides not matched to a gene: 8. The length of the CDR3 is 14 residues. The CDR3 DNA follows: TGTGCCAGCAGTCCGGACAGGGGGTTCCTCGAGCAGTACTTC. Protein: CASSPDRGFLEQYF.

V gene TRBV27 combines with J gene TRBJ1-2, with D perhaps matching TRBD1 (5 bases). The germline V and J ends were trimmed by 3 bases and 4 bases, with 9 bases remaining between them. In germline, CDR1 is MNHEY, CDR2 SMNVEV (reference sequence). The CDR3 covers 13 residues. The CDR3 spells CASSFREGYGYTF. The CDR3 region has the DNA TGTGCCAGCAGTTTCAGGGAGGGCTATGGCTACACCTTC.

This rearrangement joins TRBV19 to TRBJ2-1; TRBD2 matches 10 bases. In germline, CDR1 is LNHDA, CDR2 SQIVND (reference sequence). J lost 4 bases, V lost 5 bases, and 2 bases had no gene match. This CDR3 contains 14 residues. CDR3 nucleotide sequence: TGTGCCAGTAGTGTGACTAGCGGGTACAATGAGCAGTTCTTC. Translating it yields CASSVTSGYNEQFF.

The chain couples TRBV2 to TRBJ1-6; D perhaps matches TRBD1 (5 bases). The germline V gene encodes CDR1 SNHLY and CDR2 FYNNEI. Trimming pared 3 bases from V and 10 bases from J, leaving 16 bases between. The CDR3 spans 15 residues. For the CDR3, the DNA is TGTGCCAGCAGTGAGGGGGGGGGTTTTGGGTCACCCCTCCACTTT. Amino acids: CASSEGGGFGSPLHF.

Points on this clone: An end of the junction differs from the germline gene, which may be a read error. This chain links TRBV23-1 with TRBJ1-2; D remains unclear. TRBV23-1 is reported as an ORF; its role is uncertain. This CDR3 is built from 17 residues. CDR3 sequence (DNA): TGCGCCAGCAGTCAAACCTGGACCGCCTCGGGGAACTATGGCTATACCTTC. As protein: CASSQTWTASGNYGYTF.

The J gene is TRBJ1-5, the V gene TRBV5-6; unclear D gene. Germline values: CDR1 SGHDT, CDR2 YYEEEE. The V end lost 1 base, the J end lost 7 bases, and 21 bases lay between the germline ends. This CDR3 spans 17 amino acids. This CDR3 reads CASSLYEGSQVPQPQHF. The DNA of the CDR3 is TGTGCCAGCAGCTTGTATGAGGGCTCGCAGGTCCCACAGCCCCAGCATTTT.

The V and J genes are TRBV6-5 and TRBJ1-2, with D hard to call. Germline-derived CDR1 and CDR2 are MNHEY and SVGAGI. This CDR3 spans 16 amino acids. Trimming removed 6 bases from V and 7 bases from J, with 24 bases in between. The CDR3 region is CASRYAETRALGGYTF. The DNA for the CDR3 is TGTGCCAGCAGATACGCGGAGACGCGGGCCCTAGGTGGCTACACCTTC.

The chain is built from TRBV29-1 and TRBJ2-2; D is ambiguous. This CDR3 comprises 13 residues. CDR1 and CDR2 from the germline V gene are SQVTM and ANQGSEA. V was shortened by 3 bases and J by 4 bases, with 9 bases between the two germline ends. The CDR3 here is CSVEVRSTGELFF. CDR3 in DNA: TGCAGCGTTGAGGTCAGGTCCACCGGGGAGCTGTTTTTT.

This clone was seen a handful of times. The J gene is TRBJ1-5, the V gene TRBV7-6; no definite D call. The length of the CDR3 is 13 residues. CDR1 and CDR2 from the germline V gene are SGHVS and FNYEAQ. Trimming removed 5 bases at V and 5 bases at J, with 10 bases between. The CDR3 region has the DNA TGTGCCAGCAGCAAAACACCCGATCAGCCCCAGCATTTT. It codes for CASSKTPDQPQHF.

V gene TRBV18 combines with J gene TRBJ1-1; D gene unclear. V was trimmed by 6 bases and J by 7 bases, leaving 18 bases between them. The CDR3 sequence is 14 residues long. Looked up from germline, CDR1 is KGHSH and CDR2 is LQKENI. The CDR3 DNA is TGTGCCAGCTCCCCCGGGAAGGAACCCCGTGAAGCTTTCTTT. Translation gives CASSPGKEPREAFF.

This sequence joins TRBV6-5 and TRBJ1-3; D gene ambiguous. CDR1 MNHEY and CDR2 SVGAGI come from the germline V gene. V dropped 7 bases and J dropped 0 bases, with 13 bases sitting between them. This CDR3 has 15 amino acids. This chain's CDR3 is CASTRAGGSGNTIYF. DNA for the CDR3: TGTGCCAGCACGCGGGCAGGAGGCTCTGGAAACACCATATATTTT.

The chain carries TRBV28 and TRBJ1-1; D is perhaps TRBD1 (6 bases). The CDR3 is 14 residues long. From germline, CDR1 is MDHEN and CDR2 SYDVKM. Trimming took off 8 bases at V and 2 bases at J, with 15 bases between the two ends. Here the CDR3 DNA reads TGTGCCAGCGCGCGAGGGGGATCCAACACTGAAGCTTTCTTT. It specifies CASARGGSNTEAFF.

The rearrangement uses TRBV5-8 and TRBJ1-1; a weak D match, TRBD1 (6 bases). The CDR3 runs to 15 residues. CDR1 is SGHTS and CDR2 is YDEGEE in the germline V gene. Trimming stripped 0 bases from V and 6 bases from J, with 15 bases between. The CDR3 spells CASSLGVQGRSEAFF. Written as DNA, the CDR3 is TGTGCCAGCAGCTTGGGGGTACAGGGAAGGTCTGAAGCTTTCTTT.

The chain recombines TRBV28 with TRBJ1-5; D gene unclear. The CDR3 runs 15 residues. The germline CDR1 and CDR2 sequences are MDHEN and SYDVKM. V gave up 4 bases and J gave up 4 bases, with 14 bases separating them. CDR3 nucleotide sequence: TGTGCCAGCAGTTCCACAGAAATAGCGAATCAGCCCCAGCATTTT. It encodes CASSSTEIANQPQHF.

This CDR3 reads CASSVGSRGRGTYNEQFF. The CDR3 bases are TGTGCCAGCAGCGTAGGGTCCCGGGGCAGGGGCACCTACAATGAGCAGTTCTTC. This chain links TRBV9 with TRBJ2-1, with TRBD1 as a possible D gene (6 bases). Trimming left V 0 bases short and J 2 bases short, with 18 bases between. Germline V gene sequence: CDR1 SGDLS, CDR2 YYNGEE. The CDR3 sequence is 18 residues long.